This TCR beta chain was profiled in a study of blood T cell repertoires in COVID-19 (dated by TCRdb to 2018 to 2020). Notes on the research overall: The collaborator samples originated in the United States, Italy and Spain and spanned the acute and convalescent phases of COVID-19. Samples were obtained from the ongoing ImmuneRACE study (first 160 participants) and from 1,254 subjects provided by 6 global collaborators. The sample metadata nearly always contained a de-identified subject ID, COVID-19 status, age in years and sex. The repertoires were made available in a free public database intended to serve as a resource for research on the immune response to SARS-CoV-2. Where HLA class I and class II types were available, the types were taken from metadata supplied by the sample provider, not from assay-based typing. Deeply sampled blood TCRbeta repertoires from subjects exposed to, actively infected with, or recovered from COVID-19 were included in the dataset. The prospective study material was composed of cDNA or gDNA derived from T cells, B-cell-depleted T cells, or PBMCs.

TCRbeta CDR3 regions were amplified from genomic DNA by means of the immunoSEQ Assay, a bias-controlled multiplex PCR. The original methods were these. The number of nucleated cells in each sample was estimated from the amplification of reference gene primers within the assay. To quantify the absolute abundance of each unique TCRbeta CDR3 rearrangement, sequence reads were collapsed and filtered. For each sample, productive Simpson clonality was calculated by taking the square root of Simpson's diversity index across productive rearrangements. As stored in TCRdb, this immuneACCESS dataset retains in-frame rearrangements with V and J assigned. A fraction of the clones does not appear; measured against another copy, unresolved V genes explain less than half of the discrepancy, and the remainder lacks a known reason. V and J calls and clone size come straight from that table; D and trimming were deduced from the DNA. This sample gives 160,000 or so clones in total; 75% to 90% of them show up just once. The ten top clones hold more than 3% of the sample.

In the prospective study, participants were roughly 18 to 89 years old, resided in about two dozen geographic areas of the United States, and were enrolled through a virtual design. Cohort assignment in the prospective study relied on participant-reported clinical history from a screening survey and a study questionnaire. Recovered participants in ImmuneRACE Cohort 3 were defined as having two consecutive negative NP/OP PCR tests, clearance from a healthcare professional, or resolution of symptoms. In the prospective study, whole blood, serum and a nasopharyngeal or oropharyngeal swab were collected from each participant by mobile phlebotomists. Additional blood draws and questionnaires over an approximately 2-month period could optionally be provided by prospective study participants. Before DNA extraction, blood samples from the prospective study were shipped at room temperature or frozen. The study at large found these results: How much clinical and demographic metadata was included differed by source and by participant, and the metadata was provided uncurated.

Reading from cysteine to phenylalanine, the CDR3 counts 12 amino acids. Solely the CDR3 DNA is kept, with 36 bases framed from the first base. Trimming takes 2 bases from V and 2 bases from J, and the germline ends sit 5 bases apart. As to this clone: Its recognized antigen is unknown. Within one base of it there is no much larger clone, and no base qualities were kept.

The specimen sequenced was PBMCs or T cells enriched from blood (not recorded which). This receptor chain uses TRBV5-7 and TRBJ2-7; no D gene can be assigned with confidence. TRBV5-7 is filed as an ORF, its function uncertain. The sequence was collected from a woman aged 55-70 years who had recovered from COVID-19. The nucleotides read TGTGCCAGCAGCTTCACAGCCTACGAGCAGTACTTC. It codes for CASSFTAYEQYF.